Listed below are T cell receptor beta chains from one sample, sequenced in a study of blood T cell repertoires in COVID-19. Some clones are missing from TCRdb's copy, which holds only in-frame ones; the method was immunoSEQ multiplex PCR. The sample carries 99,000 or so clones, less than 90% recorded once. The sequencing sample was made of peripheral blood. These receptors originate from a man aged 45-65 years with acute or convalescent COVID-19. Each CDR3 is given without its conserved first and last residue.

V: TRBV7-2
CDR3: ASSLGRFEGVANYGYT

V: TRBV6-5
CDR3: ASGPLQEPQH

V: TRBV2
CDR3: ASRHPGGLNTEAF

V: TRBV7-9
CDR3: ASSYEDRGTYEQY

V: TRBV5-1
CDR3: ASSFTYEQY

V: TRBV27
CDR3: ASSLRGTLMNTEAF

V: TRBV6-1
CDR3: ASSDMGAAGANVLT

V: TRBV6-5
CDR3: ASRDRVSTGELF

V: TRBV5-1
CDR3: ASSLPGLAGSYNEQF

V: TRBV20-1
CDR3: SASNFGRGNEKLF

V: TRBV27
CDR3: ASSLARQSALYEQY

V: TRBV4-2
CDR3: ASSQDLTVNTEAF

V: TRBV29-1
CDR3: SAGRGDNDETQY

V: TRBV2
CDR3: ASSSLGGTNTGELF

V: TRBV27
CDR3: ASSPWTSGLQETQY

V: TRBV6-5
CDR3: ASRSSTGGGTEAF

V: TRBV5-6
CDR3: ASSRDREGPYT

V: TRBV9
CDR3: ASSVEGQGATGNTIY

V: TRBV30
CDR3: AWSNRLVATYEQY

V: TRBV28
CDR3: ASVQDRVYGYT

V: TRBV12-3/TRBV12-4
CDR3: ASSSSGELF

V: TRBV15
CDR3: ATSRDRGTDSTDTQY

V: TRBV18
CDR3: ASSRVLAGGHNEQF

V: TRBV27
CDR3: ASSSQGAKQY

V: TRBV7-9
CDR3: ASSPTGDDEQF

V: TRBV19
CDR3: ASSTGRLNEQF